The rows below give T cell receptor beta chains drawn from one sample of a study of blood T cell repertoires in COVID-19. Some clones are missing from TCRdb's copy, which holds only in-frame ones; the method was immunoSEQ multiplex PCR. This sample has roughly 250,000 clones, with roughly 79% found just once. Sequenced sample: peripheral blood. The receptors originated from a woman in her sixties or seventies with active or convalescent COVID-19. Each CDR3 is given with its conserved first and last residue. Fields, in order: V gene, J gene, CDR3 protein.

v_gene: TRBV27; j_gene: TRBJ2-7; CDR3aa: CASSPILRGNSYEQYF
v_gene: TRBV6-5; j_gene: TRBJ2-7; CDR3aa: CASSYVDRDPYEQYF
v_gene: TRBV10-2; j_gene: TRBJ2-7; CDR3aa: CASREAGRDEQYF
v_gene: TRBV19; j_gene: TRBJ2-7; CDR3aa: CASMDSNFYEQYF
v_gene: TRBV29-1; j_gene: TRBJ1-1; CDR3aa: CSAYRQMNTEAFF
v_gene: TRBV11-2; j_gene: TRBJ1-2; CDR3aa: CASSSLAGGYGYTF
v_gene: TRBV18; j_gene: TRBJ1-3; CDR3aa: CASSPPLQGINGNTIYF
v_gene: TRBV9; j_gene: TRBJ1-2; CDR3aa: CASSVVAGRGYGYTF
v_gene: TRBV21-1; j_gene: TRBJ1-2; CDR3aa: CASSTGQKNNYGYTF
v_gene: TRBV7-3; j_gene: TRBJ2-3; CDR3aa: CASSFGLAGADTQYF
v_gene: TRBV5-1; j_gene: TRBJ1-4; CDR3aa: CASSSMGDTRNEKLFF
v_gene: TRBV5-6; j_gene: TRBJ2-2; CDR3aa: CASSRPASGGSELFF
v_gene: TRBV5-8; j_gene: TRBJ1-1; CDR3aa: CASSLQGRNTEAFF
v_gene: TRBV6-5; j_gene: TRBJ2-5; CDR3aa: CASASGGGVETQYF
v_gene: TRBV6-5; j_gene: TRBJ2-4; CDR3aa: CASADAPGAKNIQYF
v_gene: TRBV11-2; j_gene: TRBJ2-2; CDR3aa: CAVGWGRDGELFF
v_gene: TRBV11-1; j_gene: TRBJ1-1; CDR3aa: CASSHMRTGGNTEAFF
v_gene: TRBV4-3; j_gene: TRBJ1-6; CDR3aa: CASSREAGLSYNSPLHF
v_gene: TRBV29-1; j_gene: TRBJ2-2; CDR3aa: CSVVRAGVPGELFF
v_gene: TRBV7-2; j_gene: TRBJ2-7; CDR3aa: CASSPGTGGYYEQYF
v_gene: TRBV5-1; j_gene: TRBJ2-5; CDR3aa: CASSSPAPGLAGDGRETQYF
v_gene: TRBV2; j_gene: TRBJ1-4; CDR3aa: CASRTGGAANEKLFF
v_gene: TRBV7-9; j_gene: TRBJ1-6; CDR3aa: CASSGRGTRESESPLHF
v_gene: TRBV5-1; j_gene: TRBJ2-7; CDR3aa: CASSLRDSPYEQYF
v_gene: TRBV6-6; j_gene: TRBJ1-2; CDR3aa: CASIRGQDTGYGYTF
v_gene: TRBV27; j_gene: TRBJ1-5; CDR3aa: CASSLSGQPGPVWANQPQHF
v_gene: TRBV4-2; j_gene: TRBJ1-2; CDR3aa: CASSQNPTGTGYGYTF
v_gene: TRBV7-3; j_gene: TRBJ2-1; CDR3aa: CASSLTSGGAYNEQFF
v_gene: TRBV6-5; j_gene: TRBJ1-1; CDR3aa: CASSPGRRETEAFF
v_gene: TRBV4-3; j_gene: TRBJ2-1; CDR3aa: CASSQYSGGDWDEQFF
v_gene: TRBV7-9; j_gene: TRBJ2-1; CDR3aa: CASSPLFGGNEQFF
v_gene: TRBV15; j_gene: TRBJ2-5; CDR3aa: CATSRQGETQYF
v_gene: TRBV5-6; j_gene: TRBJ2-5; CDR3aa: CASSLAGVETQYF
v_gene: TRBV7-6; j_gene: TRBJ2-1; CDR3aa: CASSSQGAGGYNEQFF
v_gene: TRBV27; j_gene: TRBJ2-7; CDR3aa: CASRETVTTYEQYF
v_gene: TRBV18; j_gene: TRBJ2-5; CDR3aa: CASYSNPRRTSGEETQYF
v_gene: TRBV11-2; j_gene: TRBJ1-3; CDR3aa: CASSLRGTGGPGNTIYF
v_gene: TRBV7-3; j_gene: TRBJ2-1; CDR3aa: CASSFDSSYNEQFF
v_gene: TRBV20-1; j_gene: TRBJ1-5; CDR3aa: CSASAREGFNQPQHF
v_gene: TRBV5-1; j_gene: TRBJ1-1; CDR3aa: CASSGDGLNTEAFF
v_gene: TRBV18; j_gene: TRBJ2-1; CDR3aa: CASSPQGANPFGEQFF
v_gene: TRBV7-2; j_gene: TRBJ1-5; CDR3aa: CASGGRNQPQHF
v_gene: TRBV6-2/TRBV6-3; j_gene: TRBJ2-7; CDR3aa: CASSYASGGPYEQYF
v_gene: TRBV14; j_gene: TRBJ2-1; CDR3aa: CASSHGGGYNEQFF
v_gene: TRBV19; j_gene: TRBJ1-5; CDR3aa: CASTKQFTNQPQHF
v_gene: TRBV7-6; j_gene: TRBJ2-5; CDR3aa: CASSRRGRVIETQYF
v_gene: TRBV5-6; j_gene: TRBJ1-3; CDR3aa: CASSLGTVAGNTIYF
v_gene: TRBV7-2; j_gene: TRBJ2-7; CDR3aa: CASSLDSGRGGSYEQYF
v_gene: TRBV3-1/TRBV3-2; j_gene: TRBJ2-7; CDR3aa: CASSQYRDREEQYF
v_gene: TRBV3-1/TRBV3-2; j_gene: TRBJ2-5; CDR3aa: CASSRAGGAWETQYF
v_gene: TRBV4-2; j_gene: TRBJ2-1; CDR3aa: CASSQLAGAANEQFF
v_gene: TRBV19; j_gene: TRBJ2-1; CDR3aa: CASSIDSYNEQFF
v_gene: TRBV12-3/TRBV12-4; j_gene: TRBJ2-3; CDR3aa: CASSLVRADTQYF
v_gene: TRBV27; j_gene: TRBJ2-7; CDR3aa: CASSFRGPYEQYF
v_gene: TRBV14; j_gene: TRBJ1-2; CDR3aa: CASSQDYPDFNYGYTF